This T cell receptor (beta chain) is drawn from a study of blood T cell repertoires in COVID-19. The repertoire was sequenced with immunoSEQ multiplex PCR; TCRdb's copy has only in-frame clones and lacks some. This sample has 400,000 to 500,000 clones, with 80% to 90% found just once. The CDR3 has 18 residues. The V gene end was trimmed by 5 bases and the J gene end by 2 bases; junction bases not matched to a gene: 15. Germline V gene sequence: CDR1 SEHNR, CDR2 FQNEAQ (reference sequence). The source material was peripheral blood. The TCR comes from a woman aged 25 to 45 with active or convalescent COVID-19. The gene calls are TRBV7-9 and TRBJ2-1; 7 positions agree with TRBD1. The CDR3 loop is CASSLYPYRGDAYNEQFF. Here the CDR3 DNA reads TGTGCCAGCAGCCTATATCCGTACAGGGGCGATGCCTACAATGAGCAGTTCTTC.